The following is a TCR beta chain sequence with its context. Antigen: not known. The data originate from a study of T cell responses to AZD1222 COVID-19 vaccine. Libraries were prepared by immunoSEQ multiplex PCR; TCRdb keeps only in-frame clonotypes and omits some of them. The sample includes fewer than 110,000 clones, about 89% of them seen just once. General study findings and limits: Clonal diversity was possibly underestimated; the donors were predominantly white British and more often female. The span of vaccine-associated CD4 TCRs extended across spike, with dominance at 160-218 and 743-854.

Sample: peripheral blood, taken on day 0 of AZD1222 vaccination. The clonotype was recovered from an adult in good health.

CDR3 loop: CASSSQGAGNQPQHF. In nucleotides, the CDR3 is TGTGCCAGCAGCTCTCAGGGGGCTGGCAATCAGCCCCAGCATTTT. The chain carries TRBV5-4 and TRBJ1-5; TRBD1 matches 8 bases. CDR3 length equals 15 residues. The V gene end was trimmed by 3 bases and the J gene end by 2 bases; junction bases not matched to a gene: 4. Per germline, CDR1 SGHNT and CDR2 YYREEE (reference sequence).